This T cell receptor beta chain was recovered during a study of identical twins. Points from the study as a whole: Model-predicted out-of-frame TCR alpha sharing fell below observed values in monozygotic twins. Where beta out-of-frame sequences were concerned, excess twin sharing was weaker.

With V trimmed by 8 bases and J by 3 bases, 6 bases remained unmatched. The CDR3 sequence is 15 residues long. Germline assignment: CDR1 MNHEY and CDR2 SVGEGT. Among all donors, each was a healthy Caucasian. This clonotype showed up many times. Its antigen is not known. A universal primer site was created by template switching, with the cDNA bearing unique molecular identifiers. TCRdb itself ran the 5' RACE reads through MiXCR, one entry per CDR3 protein. In the table there are roughly 690,000 distinct CDR3 sequences, roughly 6% of which are singletons. The V and J genes are TRBV6-2 or TRBV6-3 and TRBJ2-3; TRBD2 matches 12 bases. The sample taken for sequencing was naive T cells sorted from blood. The sequence was obtained from a man younger than 35 in good health. CDR3 sequence: CASRLAGELTDTQYF. The CDR3 region has the DNA TGTGCCAGCCGACTAGCGGGAGAGTTAACAGATACGCAGTATTTT.